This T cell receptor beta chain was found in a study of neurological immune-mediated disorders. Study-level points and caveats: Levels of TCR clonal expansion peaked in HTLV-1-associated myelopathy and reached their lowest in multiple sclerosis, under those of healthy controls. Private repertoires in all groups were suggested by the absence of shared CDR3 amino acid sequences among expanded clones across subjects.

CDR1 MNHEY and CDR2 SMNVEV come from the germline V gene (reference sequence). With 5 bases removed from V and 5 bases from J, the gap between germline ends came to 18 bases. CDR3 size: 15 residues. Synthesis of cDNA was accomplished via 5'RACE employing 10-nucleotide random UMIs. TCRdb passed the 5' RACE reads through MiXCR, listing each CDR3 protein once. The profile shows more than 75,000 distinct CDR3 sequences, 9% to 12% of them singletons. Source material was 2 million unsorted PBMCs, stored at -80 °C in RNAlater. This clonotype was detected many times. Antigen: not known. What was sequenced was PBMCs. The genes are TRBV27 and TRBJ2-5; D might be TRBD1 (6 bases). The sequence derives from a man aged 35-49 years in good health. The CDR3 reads CASSPKGLGAETQYF. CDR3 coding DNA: TGTGCCAGCAGTCCAAAGGGGCTGGGGGCGGAGACCCAGTACTTC.